This T cell receptor (beta chain) was recorded in a study of blood T cell repertoires in COVID-19. This clone was recorded once. Profiling relied on immunoSEQ multiplex PCR, and the TCRdb table lists in-frame clones only, not all of them. The sample consists of 150,000 to 200,000 clones, 80% to 85% of them appearing once. V gave up 4 bases and J gave up 7 bases, with 11 bases separating them. The CDR3 spans 14 residues. Per germline, CDR1 LGHDT and CDR2 YNNKEL (reference sequence). This sequence originates from a human donor with acute or convalescent COVID-19. The donor label of this sample is uncertain. The specimen sequenced was peripheral blood. This chain joins TRBV3-1 (or the pseudogene TRBV3-2) and TRBJ1-6; D unclear. The CDR3 is CASSLAGSNSPLHF. The CDR3 DNA reads as TGTGCCAGCAGCCTTGCCGGGAGCAATTCACCCCTCCACTTT.